The 5 T cell receptor beta chains given below trace back to one sample, sequenced in a study of cytomegalovirus exposure and HLA in healthy donors. PCR primers comprised 60 Vbeta and 13 Jbeta primers. This table comes from immunoSEQ multiplex PCR, and its TCRdb copy is limited to in-frame clones, with some not included. The sample contains over 200,000 clones, 85% to 90% of which appear only once. The specimen was PBMCs. These receptors were taken from a human donor in good health.

The genes are TRBV9 and TRBJ1-5, with a weak D call TRBD1 (5 bases). This CDR3 is 15 amino acids long. The V gene's germline CDR1 is SGDLS and CDR2 YYNGEE. V dropped 4 bases and J dropped 3 bases, with 14 bases sitting between them. The CDR3 reads CASSIEGQANQPQHF. The CDR3 DNA reads as TGTGCCAGCAGCATAGAGGGGCAGGCCAATCAGCCCCAGCATTTT.

The chain joins TRBV6-4 to TRBJ2-7, with 9 bases lining up with TRBD1. V was pared by 2 bases and J by 3 bases, with 8 bases of the junction left unmatched. Germline V CDR1 and CDR2: MRHNA, SNTAGT. The CDR3 is 16 amino acids. As DNA, the CDR3 is TGTGCCAGCAGTGACCCGCCGGGACAGGGCCTCTACGAGCAGTACTTC. Its translation: CASSDPPGQGLYEQYF.

DNA of the CDR3: TGTGCCAGCAGCCTCGGAGAATGGGGGACACAAGAGACCCAGTACTTC. As protein: CASSLGEWGTQETQYF. V usage is TRBV4-2 and J usage is TRBJ2-5; a possible D gene is TRBD1 (6 bases). Germline V gene data show CDR1 as LGHNA and CDR2 as YNFKEQ. The CDR3 length is 16 residues. V was cut by 4 bases and J by 2 bases, with 17 bases left in between.

J is TRBJ1-1 and V is TRBV4-2, with unresolved D. The length of the CDR3 is 14 residues. The V gene's germline CDR1 is LGHNA and CDR2 YNFKEQ. V lost 0 bases and J lost 1, with 6 bases in between. DNA for the CDR3: TGTGCCAGCAGCCAAGATCGGGAGAACACTGAAGCTTTCTTT. Amino acid sequence: CASSQDRENTEAFF.

This chain links TRBV19 with TRBJ1-5; D perhaps matches TRBD1 (6 bases). Germline CDR1 is LNHDA and CDR2 is SQIVND (reference sequence). The length of the CDR3 is 18 residues. V lost 4 bases to trimming and J lost 5 bases, with 24 bases between them. CDR3 amino acids: CASSRWSDRHLRYQPQHF. CDR3 DNA sequence: TGTGCCAGTAGTAGGTGGTCCGACAGGCACCTTAGATATCAGCCCCAGCATTTT.